Presented here are 32 T cell receptor beta chains from one specimen sequenced in a study of OX40 agonist ivuxolimab in advanced cancers. Method: immunoSEQ multiplex PCR; TCRdb's copy keeps in-frame clones and lacks some. This table has approximately 70,000 clones, around 88% appearing once. Sequenced here: CD4+ or CD8+ T cells sorted from blood, sampled in a trial of the OX40 agonist ivuxolimab. All receptors come from an adult with an advanced solid tumor such as melanoma, head and neck, liver or kidney cancer.

This clone was recorded once. The V and J genes are TRBV5-1 and TRBJ1-1; D not certain. Germline V gives CDR1 SGHRS, CDR2 YFSETQ. V lost 2 bases and J 0 bases, leaving 8 bases between the germline ends. The CDR3 is 14 residues long. CDR3 sequence: CASSLNGLNTEAFF. The CDR3 nucleotides are TGCGCCAGCAGCTTAAACGGTCTGAACACTGAAGCTTTCTTT.

The V call is TRBV5-4, the J call TRBJ1-1; 11 nucleotides match TRBD1. This CDR3 spans 13 amino acids. Germline V gene lookup returns CDR1 SGHNT and CDR2 YYREEE (reference sequence). Losses at the gene ends were 5 bases for V and 10 bases for J; bases not matched to a gene: 7. CDR3: CASSKGTGGVAFF. In nucleotides, the CDR3 is TGTGCCAGCAGTAAAGGGACAGGGGGAGTAGCTTTCTTT.

This rearrangement joins TRBV2 to TRBJ2-1; 10 bases line up with TRBD2. Losses at the gene ends were 3 bases for V and 9 bases for J; bases not matched to a gene: 11. Germline V CDR1 and CDR2: SNHLY, FYNNEI. The CDR3 is 16 amino acids. This CDR3 is CASSDLGLAGDLEQFF. The CDR3 DNA reads as TGTGCCAGCAGTGATTTGGGCCTAGCGGGAGACCTTGAGCAGTTCTTC.

The chain carries TRBV19 and TRBJ2-3; weak D call: TRBD1 (5 bases). CDR3 length equals 14 residues. CDR1 LNHDA and CDR2 SQIVND come from the germline V gene (reference sequence). The V end lost 2 bases, the J end lost 2 bases, and 8 bases lay between the germline ends. Here the CDR3 DNA reads TGTGCCAGTAGTATAAGGGGCCCCACAGATACGCAGTATTTT. Protein sequence: CASSIRGPTDTQYF.

The chain recombines TRBV18 with TRBJ2-7; weak D call: TRBD2 (5 bases). The CDR3 spans 14 residues. Germline values: CDR1 KGHSH, CDR2 LQKENI. V was clipped by 5 bases and J by 3 bases, with 14 bases between them. The CDR3 region has the DNA TGTGCCAGCTCAGCACAAGCGGAGAGCTACGAGCAGTACTTC. This codes for CASSAQAESYEQYF.

The chain uses TRBV18 and TRBJ1-2; D possibly corresponds to TRBD1 (6 bases). The germline V and J ends were trimmed by 2 bases and 5 bases, with 18 bases remaining between them. The germline V gene encodes CDR1 KGHSH and CDR2 LQKENI. The CDR3 totals 16 residues. The CDR3 coding sequence is TGTGCCAGCTCACCAGGGGGGGCCTCTAAGTGGTATGGCTACACCTTC. Its protein is CASSPGGASKWYGYTF. The variable domain in full, with the rest retrieved from reference TRBV18 and TRBJ1-2, is NAGVMQNPRHLVRRRGQEARLRCSPMKGHSHVYWYRQLPEEGLKFMVYLQKENIIDESGMPKERFSAEFPKEGPSILRIQQVVRGDSAAYFCASSPGGASKWYGYTFGSGTRLTVV.

The chain links TRBV6-6 to TRBJ2-1, with D possibly matching TRBD2 (7 bases). The CDR3 has 12 residues. Between the trimmed V and J ends, which lost 11 bases and 10 bases, there was a span of 18 bases. Germline V CDR1 and CDR2: MNHNY, SVGAGI (reference sequence). CDR3 nucleotides: TGTGCCGCCGGGGGCGGGGGCTGGGAGCAGTTCTTC. As protein: CAAGGGGWEQFF.

The J gene is TRBJ2-3, the V gene TRBV30; 10 bases fit TRBD1. V lost 3 bases and J lost 5; bases outside the gene matches: 2. CDR1 is GTSNPN, CDR2 SVGIG, per germline (reference sequence). CDR3 length: 13 residues. The CDR3 protein is CAWSRDRGDTQYF. In DNA, the CDR3 is TGTGCCTGGAGCCGGGACAGGGGAGATACGCAGTATTTT.

The chain has TRBV27 and TRBJ2-1; the D is unclear. The CDR3 is 14 amino acids. V shed 5 bases and J shed 5 bases, with 13 bases lying between them. Per germline, CDR1 MNHEY and CDR2 SMNVEV (reference sequence). The CDR3 spells CASSNLLPHNEQFF. The CDR3 DNA reads as TGTGCCAGCAGTAATCTCCTCCCCCACAATGAGCAGTTCTTC.

V and J are TRBV10-1 and TRBJ2-1; 10 bases align to TRBD2. Germline V gives CDR1 WNHNN, CDR2 SYGVQD (reference sequence). The CDR3 has 15 amino acids. V lost 0 bases, J lost 8 bases, and 4 bases stayed unmatched. The CDR3 region is CASSESIAGGDEQFF. CDR3 nucleotides: TGCGCCAGCAGTGAGTCGATAGCGGGAGGAGATGAGCAGTTCTTC.

The J gene is TRBJ2-5, the V gene TRBV11-3; D gene ambiguous. Germline CDR1 and CDR2: SGHNT and YENEEA. This CDR3 has 14 amino acids. Trimming shortened V by 0 bases and J by 7 bases, and 12 bases separated the two germline ends. CDR3 nucleotides: TGTGCCAGCAGCTTAGATCCCAGCGTAGGGACCCAGTACTTC. Translating gives CASSLDPSVGTQYF.

This chain links TRBV2 with TRBJ2-5; D is possibly TRBD1 or TRBD2 (5 bases each). The CDR3 runs 15 residues. Germline assignment: CDR1 SNHLY and CDR2 FYNNEI. Trimming took 9 bases from V and 0 from J, leaving 17 bases between them. In DNA form, the CDR3 reads TGTGCCAGTCAGGGAGCGGAGAAAAACCAAGAGACCCAGTACTTC. Translating gives CASQGAEKNQETQYF.

This chain links TRBV5-5 with TRBJ2-7; 11 bases are a match to TRBD1. The germline gives CDR1 SGHKS, CDR2 YYEKEE (reference sequence). The junction had 10 bases not matched to a gene; V was cut back by 2 bases and J by 3 bases. The CDR3 spans 17 residues. CDR3 amino acids: CASSLIQPGTGGYEQYF. The CDR3 DNA sequence: TGTGCCAGCAGCTTAATCCAACCCGGGACAGGGGGCTACGAGCAGTACTTC.

This clone was seen only a few times. CDR3 region: CASRKGRHTEAFF. The DNA of the CDR3 is TGTGCCAGCAGAAAGGGCAGGCACACTGAAGCTTTCTTT. The rearrangement links TRBV28 to TRBJ1-1, with D hard to call. Germline V gene lookup returns CDR1 MDHEN and CDR2 SYDVKM. Between the trimmed V and J ends, which lost 6 bases and 3 bases, there was a span of 11 bases. The CDR3 is made up of 13 amino acids.

This chain joins TRBV19 and TRBJ2-7; 10 nucleotides line up with TRBD2. The V gene end was trimmed by 5 bases and the J gene end by 4 bases; junction bases not matched to a gene: 11. This CDR3 has 16 residues. CDR1 LNHDA and CDR2 SQIVND come from the germline V gene (reference sequence). CDR3 sequence (DNA): TGTGCCAGTAGTCCGAGGACTAGCGGAGGGGGGTACGAGCAGTACTTC. It yields the protein CASSPRTSGGGYEQYF.

This sequence joins TRBV6-1 and TRBJ2-7; 7 bases agree with TRBD2. Germline CDR1 reads MNHNS; CDR2 reads SASEGT. This CDR3 has 14 residues. Trimming removed 7 bases from V and 3 bases from J; junction bases left unmatched: 9. The CDR3 nucleotides are TGTGCCAGCAAAGCGGGGAATGCGGACTACGAGCAGTACTTC. Its translation: CASKAGNADYEQYF.

The gene calls are TRBV28 and TRBJ2-7; 7 positions agree with TRBD1. Germline CDR1 and CDR2: MDHEN and SYDVKM. J was trimmed by 2 bases and V by 6 bases; bases with no gene match: 10. This CDR3 region has 15 residues. The CDR3 here is CASSLDRNTAYEQYF. The CDR3 DNA follows: TGTGCCAGCAGCCTGGACAGGAACACCGCCTACGAGCAGTACTTC.

The genes are TRBV28 and TRBJ2-6; 8 bases line up with TRBD1. Losses at the gene ends were 6 bases for V and 2 bases for J; bases not matched to a gene: 3. The CDR3 contains 15 residues. Germline-derived CDR1 and CDR2 are MDHEN and SYDVKM. The CDR3 region has the DNA TGTGCCAGCAGCCGGGGACAGGCTGGGGCCAACGTCCTGACTTTC. It specifies CASSRGQAGANVLTF.

The chain joins TRBV29-1 to TRBJ2-7; D may correspond to TRBD1 or TRBD2 (7 bases each). Per germline, CDR1 SQVTM and CDR2 ANQGSEA. There are 14 residues in the CDR3. Deletions cut 4 bases from V and 5 bases from J, with 18 bases between. In DNA form, the CDR3 reads TGCAGCGTTGTCAAGAATCAGGGGGGGGACGAGCAGTACTTC. It specifies CSVVKNQGGDEQYF.

The chain combines TRBV6-4 with TRBJ1-2; 10 bases line up with TRBD1. The ends lost 7 bases at V and 1 base at J; junction bases unmatched: 9. This CDR3 region has 16 residues. Germline V gene sequence: CDR1 MRHNA, CDR2 SNTAGT. CDR3 amino acids: CASIEGTGEGNYGYTF. CDR3 nucleotides: TGTGCCAGCATCGAGGGGACAGGGGAGGGTAACTATGGCTACACCTTC.

This clone was counted once. The CDR3 region is CASSRTGENSPLHF. Written as DNA, the CDR3 is TGTGCCAGCAGCAGGACAGGAGAGAATTCACCCCTCCACTTT. The V gene is TRBV9, the J gene TRBJ1-6, with 7 bases identical to TRBD1. Trimming cost V 4 bases and J 7 bases; bases outside gene matches: 5. Per the germline V gene, CDR1 is SGDLS and CDR2 is YYNGEE. The CDR3 is 14 amino acids.

The V gene is TRBV7-2, the J gene TRBJ1-2; 9 bases agree with TRBD1. J was trimmed by 3 bases and V by 2 bases; bases with no gene match: 7. The CDR3 has 16 residues. The germline gives CDR1 SGHTA, CDR2 FQGNSA. The CDR3 reads CASSLTGTGMDYGYTF. The CDR3 region has the DNA TGTGCCAGCAGCTTAACCGGGACAGGGATGGACTATGGCTACACCTTC.

The CDR3 is CASSLSGTGWDSYNEQFF. Written as DNA, the CDR3 is TGTGCCAGCAGTTTATCCGGGACAGGGTGGGACTCCTACAATGAGCAGTTCTTC. V gene TRBV27 combines with J gene TRBJ2-1; TRBD1 agrees at 9 bases. The V segment lost 0 bases and the J segment 0 bases; nucleotides outside the gene matches: 6. CDR3 length equals 18 residues. Germline V CDR1 and CDR2: MNHEY, SMNVEV (reference sequence).

This chain connects TRBV2 to TRBJ1-1; D is undetermined. This CDR3 is built from 15 residues. V lost 5 bases and J 0 bases, leaving 13 bases between the germline ends. Germline CDR1 and CDR2: SNHLY and FYNNEI. CDR3 loop: CASSPEPTMNTEAFF. The CDR3 DNA follows: TGTGCCAGCAGTCCGGAGCCGACAATGAACACTGAAGCTTTCTTT.

This chain connects TRBV5-4 to TRBJ2-3, with D possibly being TRBD1 (6 bases). The germline V gene encodes CDR1 SGHNT and CDR2 YYREEE (reference sequence). V was cut by 5 bases and J by 3 bases, with 19 bases left in between. The CDR3 totals 16 residues. DNA for the CDR3: TGTGCCAGCAGGCTAGGGGGAAAGGGGCCAACAGATACGCAGTATTTT. This codes for CASRLGGKGPTDTQYF.

The chain couples TRBV7-9 to TRBJ1-4, with unresolved D. Trimming took off 2 bases at V and 4 bases at J, with 8 bases between the two ends. The V gene's germline CDR1 is SEHNR and CDR2 FQNEAQ (reference sequence). The CDR3 extends over 14 amino acids. CDR3 DNA: TGTGCCAGCAGCTTAAGTCAGTTTAATGAAAAACTGTTTTTT. Translation: CASSLSQFNEKLFF.

This sequence joins TRBV28 and TRBJ2-3, with D perhaps TRBD2 (6 bases). The germline gives CDR1 MDHEN, CDR2 SYDVKM. Trimming cost V 2 bases and J 2 bases, with 11 bases left between them. The length of the CDR3 is 15 residues. The CDR3 bases are TGTGCCAGCAGTTTAGGAGGGGACCTCACAGATACGCAGTATTTT. It translates to CASSLGGDLTDTQYF.

This clone is a singleton in its sample. This chain uses TRBV28 with TRBJ2-1; the match to TRBD2 covers 9 bases. V was clipped by 6 bases and J by 7 bases; unmatched bases: 13. Germline V gives CDR1 MDHEN, CDR2 SYDVKM. The CDR3 runs to 16 residues. The DNA for the CDR3 is TGTGCCAGCAGCCCCACTGGTCGCGGGAGGGGAAATGAGCAGTTCTTC. Encoded protein: CASSPTGRGRGNEQFF.

J is TRBJ2-2 and V is TRBV7-3; D is ambiguous. There are 11 residues in the CDR3. With 3 bases removed from V and 8 bases from J, the gap between germline ends came to 4 bases. The germline gives CDR1 SGHTA, CDR2 FQGTGA. The CDR3 sequence is CASSFRGELFF. Here the CDR3 DNA reads TGTGCCAGCAGCTTTCGGGGGGAGCTGTTTTTT.

The rearrangement uses TRBV25-1 and TRBJ2-6; 9 bases are a match to TRBD1. Germline trimming cut 4 bases from V and 0 bases from J; bases unmatched to any gene: 4. The CDR3 loop spans 17 amino acids. The germline CDR1 and CDR2 sequences are MGHDK and SYGVNS. CDR3 residues: CASSARTGASGANVLTF. In DNA, the CDR3 is TGTGCCAGCAGTGCAAGGACAGGGGCCTCTGGGGCCAACGTCCTGACTTTC.

This clone was detected only once. J is TRBJ2-1 and V is TRBV4-1; unclear D gene. The CDR3 extends over 16 amino acids. The V end lost 0 bases, the J end lost 4 bases, and 13 bases lay between the germline ends. Germline CDR1 is MGHRA and CDR2 is YSYEKL. The CDR3 protein is CASSQDGHNDYNEQFF. The CDR3 DNA follows: TGCGCCAGCAGCCAAGACGGCCACAACGATTACAATGAGCAGTTCTTC.

V and J are TRBV28 and TRBJ1-4; D is perhaps TRBD1 (6 bases). The CDR3 spans 14 residues. Germline CDR1 reads MDHEN; CDR2 reads SYDVKM. V was trimmed by 1 base and J by 7 bases, leaving 10 bases between them. The CDR3 here is CASSLYTGREKLFF. DNA of the CDR3: TGTGCCAGCAGTTTATATACAGGGCGTGAAAAACTGTTTTTT.